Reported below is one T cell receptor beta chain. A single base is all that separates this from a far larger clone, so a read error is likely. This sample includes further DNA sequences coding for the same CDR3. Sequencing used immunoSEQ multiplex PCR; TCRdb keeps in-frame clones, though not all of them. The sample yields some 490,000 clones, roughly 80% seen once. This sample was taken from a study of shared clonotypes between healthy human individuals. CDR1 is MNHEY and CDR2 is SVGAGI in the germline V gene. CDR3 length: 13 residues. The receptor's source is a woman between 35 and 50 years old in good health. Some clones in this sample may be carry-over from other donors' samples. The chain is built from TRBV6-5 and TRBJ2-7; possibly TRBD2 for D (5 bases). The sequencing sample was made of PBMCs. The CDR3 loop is CASKWRSLGEQYF. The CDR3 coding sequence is TGTGCTAGCAAATGGAGGAGCCTTGGAGAGCAGTACTTC.